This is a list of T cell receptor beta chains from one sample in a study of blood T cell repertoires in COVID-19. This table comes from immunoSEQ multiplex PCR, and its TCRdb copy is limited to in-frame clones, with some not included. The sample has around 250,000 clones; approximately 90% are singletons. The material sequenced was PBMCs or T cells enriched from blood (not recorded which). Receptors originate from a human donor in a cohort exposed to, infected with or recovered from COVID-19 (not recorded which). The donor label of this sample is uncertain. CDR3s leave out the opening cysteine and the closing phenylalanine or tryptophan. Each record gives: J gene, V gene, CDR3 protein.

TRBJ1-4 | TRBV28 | ASSFELIPNEKLF
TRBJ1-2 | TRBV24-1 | ATSESGGSYGYT
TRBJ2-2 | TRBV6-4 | ASSDSTSGGSRTGELF
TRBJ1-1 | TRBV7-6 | ASSLFPPGPGGLTEAF
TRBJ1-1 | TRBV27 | ASSLDRGDEAF
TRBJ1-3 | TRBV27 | ASSLSGAQGAFSGNTIY
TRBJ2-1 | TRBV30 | AWSIQGDNEQF
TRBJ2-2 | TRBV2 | ASSARTGGTGELF
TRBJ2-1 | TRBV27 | ASSRGGPLSSYNEQF
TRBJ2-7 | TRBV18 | ASSLSRGEQY
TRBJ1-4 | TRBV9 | ASSVGPGAEANEKLF
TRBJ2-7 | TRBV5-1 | ASSSIGTGGYEQY
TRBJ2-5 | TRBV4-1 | ASSHGRGGQETQY
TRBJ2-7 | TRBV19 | ASSIGSGEQY
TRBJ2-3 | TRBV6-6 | ASSSLSGGYTDTQY
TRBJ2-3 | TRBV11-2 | ASSYTDTQY
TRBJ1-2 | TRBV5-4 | ASSLDRVGYGYT
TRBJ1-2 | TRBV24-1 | ATSLTGVGYT
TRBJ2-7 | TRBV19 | ASSLRLAGNYEQY
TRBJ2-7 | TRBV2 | ASRGGQKRFYEQY
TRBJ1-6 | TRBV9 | ASSVTDNSPLH
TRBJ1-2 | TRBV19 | ASSKDRDTGYT
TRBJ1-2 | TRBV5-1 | ASSPPSLDYGYT
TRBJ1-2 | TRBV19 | ASSIQNNYGYT
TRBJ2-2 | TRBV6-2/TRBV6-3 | ASSYSNLFRGKRASTGELF
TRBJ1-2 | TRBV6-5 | ASSYLRSGGYGYT
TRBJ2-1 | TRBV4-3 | ASSQVGRGGRNEQF